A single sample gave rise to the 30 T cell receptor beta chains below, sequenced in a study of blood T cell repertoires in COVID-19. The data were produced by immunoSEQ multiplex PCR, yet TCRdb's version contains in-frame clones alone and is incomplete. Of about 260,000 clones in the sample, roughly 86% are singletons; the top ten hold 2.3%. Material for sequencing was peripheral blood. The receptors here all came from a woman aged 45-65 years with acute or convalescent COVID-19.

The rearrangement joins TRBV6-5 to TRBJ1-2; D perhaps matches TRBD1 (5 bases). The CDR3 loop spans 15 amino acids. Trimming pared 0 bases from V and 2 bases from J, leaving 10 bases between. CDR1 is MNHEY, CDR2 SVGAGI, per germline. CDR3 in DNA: TGTGCCAGCAGTTACTCGCAGGGTTCAAACTATGGCTACACCTTC. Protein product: CASSYSQGSNYGYTF.

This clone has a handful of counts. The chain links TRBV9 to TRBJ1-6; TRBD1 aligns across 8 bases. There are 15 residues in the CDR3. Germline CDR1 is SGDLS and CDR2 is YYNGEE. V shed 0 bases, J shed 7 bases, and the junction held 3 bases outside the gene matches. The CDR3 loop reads CASSVEQGANSPLHF. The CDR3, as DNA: TGTGCCAGCAGCGTAGAGCAGGGGGCAAATTCACCCCTCCACTTT.

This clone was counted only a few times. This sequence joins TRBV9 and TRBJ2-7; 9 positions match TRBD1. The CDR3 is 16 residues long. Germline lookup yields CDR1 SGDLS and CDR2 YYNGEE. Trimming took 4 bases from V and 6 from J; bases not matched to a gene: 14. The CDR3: CASSNRPDLDRGEQYF. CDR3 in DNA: TGTGCCAGCAGCAATCGCCCCGACCTGGACAGGGGCGAGCAGTACTTC.

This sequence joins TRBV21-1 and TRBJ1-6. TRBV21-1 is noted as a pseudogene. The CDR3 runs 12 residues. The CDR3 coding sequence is TGTGCCAGCAGCAAAAACGAGTCACCCCTCCACTTT. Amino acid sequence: CASSKNESPLHF.

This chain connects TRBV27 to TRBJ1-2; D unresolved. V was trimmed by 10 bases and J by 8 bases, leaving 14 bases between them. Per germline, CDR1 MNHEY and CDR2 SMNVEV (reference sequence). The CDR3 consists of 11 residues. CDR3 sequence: CATRELEGYTF. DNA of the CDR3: TGTGCCACCCGTGAACTTGAGGGCTACACCTTC.

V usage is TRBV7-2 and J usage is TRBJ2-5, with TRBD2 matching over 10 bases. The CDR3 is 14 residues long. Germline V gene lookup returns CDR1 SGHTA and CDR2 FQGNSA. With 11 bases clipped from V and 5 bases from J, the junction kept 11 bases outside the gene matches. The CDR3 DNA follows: TGTGCCGGGGGGCTAGCGGGAGTTTGGGAGACCCAGTACTTC. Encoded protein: CAGGLAGVWETQYF.

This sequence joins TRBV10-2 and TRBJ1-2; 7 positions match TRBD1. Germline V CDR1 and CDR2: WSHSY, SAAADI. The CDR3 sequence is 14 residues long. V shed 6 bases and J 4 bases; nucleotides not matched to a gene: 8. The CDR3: CASRWGAGGYGYTF. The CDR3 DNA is TGCGCCAGCAGGTGGGGGGCAGGGGGCTATGGCTACACCTTC.

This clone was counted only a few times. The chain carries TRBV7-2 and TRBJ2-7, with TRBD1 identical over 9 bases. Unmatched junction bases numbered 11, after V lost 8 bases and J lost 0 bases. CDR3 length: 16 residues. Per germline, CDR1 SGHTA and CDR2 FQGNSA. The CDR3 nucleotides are TGTGCCAGCCAGAAGTACAGGGGGCCCCTCTCCTACGAGCAGTACTTC. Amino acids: CASQKYRGPLSYEQYF.

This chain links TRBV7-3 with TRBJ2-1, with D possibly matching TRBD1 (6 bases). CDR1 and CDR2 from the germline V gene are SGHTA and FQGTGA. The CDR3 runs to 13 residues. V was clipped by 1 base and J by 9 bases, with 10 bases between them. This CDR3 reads CASSLMGAGEQFF. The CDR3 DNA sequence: TGTGCCAGCAGCTTAATGGGGGCCGGTGAGCAGTTCTTC.

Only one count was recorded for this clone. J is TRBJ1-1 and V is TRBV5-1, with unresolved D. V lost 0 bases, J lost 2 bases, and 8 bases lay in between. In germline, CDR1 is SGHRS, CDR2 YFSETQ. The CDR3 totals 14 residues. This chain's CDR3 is CASSLVPRNTEAFF. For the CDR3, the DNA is TGCGCCAGCAGCTTGGTTCCCAGAAACACTGAAGCTTTCTTT.

CDR3 nucleotides: TGTGCCAGCAGCCAAGGGCAAGGGAGCTCCTATAATTCACCCCTCCACTTT. It encodes CASSQGQGSSYNSPLHF. The chain carries TRBV4-2 and TRBJ1-6; no clear D gene. The CDR3 is made up of 17 amino acids. V lost 1 base, J lost 0 bases, and 10 bases lay in between. CDR1 and CDR2 from the germline V gene are LGHNA and YNFKEQ.

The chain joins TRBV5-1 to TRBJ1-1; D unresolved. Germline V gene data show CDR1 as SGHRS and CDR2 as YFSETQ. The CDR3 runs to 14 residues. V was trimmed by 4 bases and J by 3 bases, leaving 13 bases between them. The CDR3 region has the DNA TGCGCCAGCAGCCTACCGGGATTGTACACTGAAGCTTTCTTT. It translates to CASSLPGLYTEAFF.

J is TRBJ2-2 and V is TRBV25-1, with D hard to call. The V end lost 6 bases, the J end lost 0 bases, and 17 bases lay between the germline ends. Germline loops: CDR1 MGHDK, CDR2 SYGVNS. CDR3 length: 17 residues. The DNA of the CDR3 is TGTGCCAGCAGAAAGAGAGCCCACAGTGCGAACACCGGGGAGCTGTTTTTT. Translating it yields CASRKRAHSANTGELFF.

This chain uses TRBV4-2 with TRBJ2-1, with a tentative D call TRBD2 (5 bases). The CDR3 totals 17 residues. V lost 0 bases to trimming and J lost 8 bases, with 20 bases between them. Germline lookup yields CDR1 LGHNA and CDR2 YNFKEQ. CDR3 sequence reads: CASSQDLRGRIGDEQFF. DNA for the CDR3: TGTGCCAGCAGCCAAGATTTGCGTGGGAGAATTGGCGATGAGCAGTTCTTC.

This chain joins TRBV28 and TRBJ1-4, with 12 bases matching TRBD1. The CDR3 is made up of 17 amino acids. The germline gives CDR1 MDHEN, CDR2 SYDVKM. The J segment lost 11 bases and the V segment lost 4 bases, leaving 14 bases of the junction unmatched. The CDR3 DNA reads TGTGCCAGCAGTTCCCCCGGAGGGGGACAGGGGGCCGGGAAACTGTTTTTT. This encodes CASSSPGGGQGAGKLFF.

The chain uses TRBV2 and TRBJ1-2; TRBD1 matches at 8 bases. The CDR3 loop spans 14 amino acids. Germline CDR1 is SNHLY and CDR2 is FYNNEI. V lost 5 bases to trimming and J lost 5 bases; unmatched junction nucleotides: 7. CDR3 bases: TGTGCCAGCAGTAGACAGGGGCCCGAATATGGCTACACCTTC. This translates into CASSRQGPEYGYTF.

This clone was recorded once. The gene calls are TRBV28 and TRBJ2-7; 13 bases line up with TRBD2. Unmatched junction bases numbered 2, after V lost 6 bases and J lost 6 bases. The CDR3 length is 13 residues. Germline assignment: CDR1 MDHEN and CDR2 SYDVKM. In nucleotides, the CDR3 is TGTGCCAGCAGACTAGCGGGAGGGTCCGAGCAGTACTTC. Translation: CASRLAGGSEQYF.

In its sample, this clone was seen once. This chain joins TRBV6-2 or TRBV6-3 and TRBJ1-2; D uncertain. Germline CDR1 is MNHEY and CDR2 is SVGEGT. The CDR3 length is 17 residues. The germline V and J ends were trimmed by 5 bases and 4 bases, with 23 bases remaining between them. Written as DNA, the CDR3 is TGTGCCAGCAGTGATCACAGTGTTGGGCTGATTAGCTATGGCTACACCTTC. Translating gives CASSDHSVGLISYGYTF.

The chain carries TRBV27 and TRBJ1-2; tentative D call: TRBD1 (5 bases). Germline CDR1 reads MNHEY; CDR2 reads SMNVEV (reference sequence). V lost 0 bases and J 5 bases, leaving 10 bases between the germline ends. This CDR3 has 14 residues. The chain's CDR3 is CASSLSKQAYGYTF. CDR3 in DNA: TGTGCCAGCAGTTTATCGAAACAGGCTTATGGCTACACCTTC.

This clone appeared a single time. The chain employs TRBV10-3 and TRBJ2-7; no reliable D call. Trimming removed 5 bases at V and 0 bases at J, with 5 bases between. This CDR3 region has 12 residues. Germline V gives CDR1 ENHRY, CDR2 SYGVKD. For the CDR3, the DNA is TGTGCCATCAGTTATAGCTCCTACGAGCAGTACTTC. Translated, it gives CAISYSSYEQYF.

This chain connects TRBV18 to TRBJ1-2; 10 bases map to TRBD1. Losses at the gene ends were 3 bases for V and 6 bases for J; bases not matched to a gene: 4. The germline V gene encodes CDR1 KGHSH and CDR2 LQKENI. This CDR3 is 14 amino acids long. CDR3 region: CASSPRGQGDGYTF. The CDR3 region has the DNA TGTGCCAGCTCACCTCGCGGACAGGGGGATGGCTACACCTTC.

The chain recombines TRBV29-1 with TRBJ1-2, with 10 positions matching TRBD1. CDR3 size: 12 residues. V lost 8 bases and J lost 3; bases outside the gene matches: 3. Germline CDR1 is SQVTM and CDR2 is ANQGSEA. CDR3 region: CSTGQGDYGYTF. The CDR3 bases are TGCAGCACCGGACAGGGGGACTATGGCTACACCTTC.

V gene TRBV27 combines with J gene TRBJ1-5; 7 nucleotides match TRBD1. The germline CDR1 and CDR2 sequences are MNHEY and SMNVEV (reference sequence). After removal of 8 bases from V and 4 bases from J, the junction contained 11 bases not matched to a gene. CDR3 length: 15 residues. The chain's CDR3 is CASLKTGQTNQPQHF. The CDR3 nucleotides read TGTGCCAGCCTTAAGACGGGACAGACGAATCAGCCCCAGCATTTT.

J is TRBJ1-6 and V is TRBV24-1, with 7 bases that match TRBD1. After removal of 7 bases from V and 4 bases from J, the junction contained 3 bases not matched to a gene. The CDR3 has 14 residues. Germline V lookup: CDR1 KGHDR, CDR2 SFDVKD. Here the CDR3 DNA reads TGTGCCACCAGCGACAGGGAGTATAATTCACCCCTCCACTTT. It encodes CATSDREYNSPLHF.

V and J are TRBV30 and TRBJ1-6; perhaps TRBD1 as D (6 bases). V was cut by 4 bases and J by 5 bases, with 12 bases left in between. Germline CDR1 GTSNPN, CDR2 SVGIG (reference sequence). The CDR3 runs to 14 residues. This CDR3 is CAWKRQDNNSPLHF. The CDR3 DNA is TGTGCCTGGAAAAGACAGGATAATAATTCACCCCTCCACTTT.

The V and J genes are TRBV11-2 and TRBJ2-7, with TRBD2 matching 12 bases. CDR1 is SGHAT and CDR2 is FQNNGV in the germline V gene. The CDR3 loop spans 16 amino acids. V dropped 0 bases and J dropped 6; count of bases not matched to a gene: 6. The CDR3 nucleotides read TGTGCCAGCAGCTTAGATCTCACTAGCGGGAGGCTCGAGCAGTACTTC. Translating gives CASSLDLTSGRLEQYF.

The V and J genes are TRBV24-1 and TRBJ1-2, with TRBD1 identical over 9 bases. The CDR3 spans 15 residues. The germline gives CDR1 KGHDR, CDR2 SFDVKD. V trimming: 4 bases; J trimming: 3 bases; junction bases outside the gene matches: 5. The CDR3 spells CATSETGGADYGYTF. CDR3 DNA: TGTGCCACCAGTGAGACAGGGGGGGCGGACTATGGCTACACCTTC.

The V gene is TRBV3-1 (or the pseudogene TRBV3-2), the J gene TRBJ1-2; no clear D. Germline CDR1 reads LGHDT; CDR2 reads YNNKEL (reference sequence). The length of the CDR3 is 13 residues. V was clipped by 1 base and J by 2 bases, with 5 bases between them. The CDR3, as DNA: TGTGCCAGCAGCCAAGGCGGGAACTATGGCTACACCTTC. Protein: CASSQGGNYGYTF.

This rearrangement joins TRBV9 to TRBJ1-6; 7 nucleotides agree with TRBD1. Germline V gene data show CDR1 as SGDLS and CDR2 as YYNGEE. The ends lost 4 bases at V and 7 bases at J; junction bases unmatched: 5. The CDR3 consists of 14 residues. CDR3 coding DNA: TGTGCCAGCAGCTTGGGGACAGCAAATTCACCCCTCCACTTT. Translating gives CASSLGTANSPLHF. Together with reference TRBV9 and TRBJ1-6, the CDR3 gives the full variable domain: DSGVTQTPKHLITATGQRVTLRCSPRSGDLSVYWYQQSLDQGLQFLIQYYNGEERAKGNILERFSAQQFPDLHSELNLSSLELGDSALYFCASSLGTANSPLHFGNGTRLTVT.

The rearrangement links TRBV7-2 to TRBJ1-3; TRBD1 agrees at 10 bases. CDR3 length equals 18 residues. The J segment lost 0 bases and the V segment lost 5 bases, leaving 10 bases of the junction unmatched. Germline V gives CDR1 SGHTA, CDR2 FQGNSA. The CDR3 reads CASSLLGGTGASGNTIYF. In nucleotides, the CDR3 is TGTGCCAGCAGCCTACTAGGGGGGACAGGGGCCTCTGGAAACACCATATATTTT.